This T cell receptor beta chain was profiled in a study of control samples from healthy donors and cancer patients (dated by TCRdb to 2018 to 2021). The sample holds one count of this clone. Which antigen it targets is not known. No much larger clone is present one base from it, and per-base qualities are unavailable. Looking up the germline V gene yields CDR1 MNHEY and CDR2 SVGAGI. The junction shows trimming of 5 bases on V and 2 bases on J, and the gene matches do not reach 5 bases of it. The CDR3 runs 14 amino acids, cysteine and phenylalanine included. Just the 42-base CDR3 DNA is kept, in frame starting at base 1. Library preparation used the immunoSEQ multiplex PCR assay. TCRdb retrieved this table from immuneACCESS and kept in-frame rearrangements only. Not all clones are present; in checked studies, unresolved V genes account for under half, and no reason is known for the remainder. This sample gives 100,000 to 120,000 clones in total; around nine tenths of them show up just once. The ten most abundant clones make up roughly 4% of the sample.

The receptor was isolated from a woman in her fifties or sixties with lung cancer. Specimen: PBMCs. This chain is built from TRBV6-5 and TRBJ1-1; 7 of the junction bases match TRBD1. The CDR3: CASSLRQGNTEAFF. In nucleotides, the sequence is TGTGCCAGCAGTCTTCGACAGGGAAACACTGAAGCTTTCTTT.